A selection of T cell receptor beta chains follows, all from one sample in a study of blood T cell repertoires in COVID-19. Assay used: immunoSEQ multiplex PCR; TCRdb lists only in-frame clones, some missing. Of 250,000 to 350,000 clones in the sample, roughly 90% were seen once. Sample: peripheral blood. All receptors derive from a woman between 25 and 40 years old with COVID-19, enrolled during active disease. CDR3s include the opening cysteine and the closing phenylalanine or tryptophan. D genes are given only for firm matches. The size of a clone is reported for some rows only, either as once, few or many, or as a class for expanded clones.

abundance	v_gene	j_gene	d_gene	len	CDR3aa	CDR3nt
NA	TRBV19	TRBJ2-3	TRBD2	14	CASSGRAGGDTQYF	TGTGCCAGTAGCGGGAGGGCCGGAGGAGATACGCAGTATTTT
NA	TRBV5-1	TRBJ2-1	NA	20	CASSLTLLSWIGGTYNEQFF	TGCGCCAGCAGCTTGACGCTTCTCTCCTGGATTGGGGGGACCTACAATGAGCAGTTCTTC
NA	TRBV6-5	TRBJ1-6	NA	14	CASRRSSYNSPLHF	TGTGCCAGCAGGAGGAGCTCCTATAATTCACCCCTCCACTTT
once	TRBV4-2	TRBJ1-3	NA	16	CASSRPGTDSGNTIYF	TGTGCCAGCAGCCGGCCGGGGACTGACTCTGGAAACACCATATATTTT
NA	TRBV27	TRBJ2-7	TRBD1	15	CASSPLGQGSGEQYF	TGTGCCAGCAGTCCCCTGGGACAGGGAAGTGGAGAGCAGTACTTC
NA	TRBV7-2	TRBJ1-5	NA	18	CASSLGRSGGYGNQPQHF	TGTGCCAGCAGCTTAGGAAGGTCGGGGGGTTATGGCAATCAGCCCCAGCATTTT
NA	TRBV7-3	TRBJ2-1	TRBD1	19	CASSEQGSSVAGPYNEQFF	TGTGCCAGCAGCGAACAGGGGTCCAGTGTGGCGGGCCCGTACAATGAGCAGTTCTTC
few	TRBV6-1	TRBJ2-7	TRBD2	15	CASSEGTSGSYEQYF	TGTGCCAGCAGTGAAGGGACTAGCGGCTCCTACGAGCAGTACTTC
NA	TRBV5-4	TRBJ2-3	TRBD1	14	CASTGDRSTDTQYF	TGTGCCAGCACCGGGGACAGAAGCACAGATACGCAGTATTTT
NA	TRBV25-1	TRBJ2-2	TRBD1	13	CASATGETGELFF	TGTGCCAGTGCTACAGGGGAGACCGGGGAGCTGTTTTTT
NA	TRBV12-3/TRBV12-4	TRBJ1-1	NA	13	CASSSYRVTEAFF	TGTGCCAGCAGCAGTTACAGGGTAACTGAAGCTTTCTTT
NA	TRBV9	TRBJ1-2	NA	15	CASSPATTGHYGYTF	TGTGCCAGCAGCCCTGCGACGACAGGCCACTATGGCTACACCTTC
once	TRBV25-1	TRBJ2-7	TRBD1	14	CASSAPGTGGRKYF	TGTGCCAGCAGTGCCCCCGGGACAGGTGGGAGAAAGTACTTC
NA	TRBV27	TRBJ1-5	NA	16	CASSLSVPGGNQPQHF	TGTGCCAGCAGTTTATCGGTTCCAGGGGGCAATCAGCCCCAGCATTTT
NA	TRBV4-1	TRBJ2-3	NA	17	CASSQAPGRGGADTQYF	TGCGCCAGCAGCCAAGCCCCTGGAAGGGGTGGGGCAGATACGCAGTATTTT
NA	TRBV5-6	TRBJ2-2	TRBD1	14	CASSFDRATGELFF	TGTGCCAGCAGCTTTGACAGGGCCACCGGGGAGCTGTTTTTT
NA	TRBV6-5	TRBJ2-3	NA	13	CASRWQSTDTQYF	TGTGCCAGCCGTTGGCAGTCCACAGATACGCAGTATTTT
NA	TRBV2	TRBJ1-1	NA	12	CASSGRRTEAFF	TGTGCCAGCAGTGGTAGGAGGACTGAAGCTTTCTTT
NA	TRBV5-1	TRBJ1-3	NA	17	CASSLDGQLFSGNTIYF	TGCGCCAGCAGCTTGGACGGACAGCTATTTTCTGGAAACACCATATATTTT
NA	TRBV5-4	TRBJ1-2	NA	15	CAAGQQIGANYGYTF	TGTGCCGCTGGACAGCAAATCGGAGCTAACTATGGCTACACCTTC